This TCR beta chain came from a study of OX40 agonist ivuxolimab in advanced cancers. Study background: Therapy given before enrollment (anti-PD-1, anti-PD-L1 or anti-CTLA-4) was allowed, and around 44% had some.

Findings and caveats of the study: Among the least clonally expanded were partial responders at 0.1-3.0 mg/kg.

This clone occurred once. Its antigen is undetermined. CDR1 MNHEY and CDR2 SVGAGI come from the germline V gene. The CDR3 length is 14 residues. Trimming shortened V by 2 bases and J by 3 bases, and 9 bases separated the two germline ends. Profiling relied on immunoSEQ multiplex PCR, and the TCRdb table lists in-frame clones only, not all of them. The table shows about 9,100 clones, with approximately 91% occurring only once. This chain links TRBV6-5 with TRBJ2-3, with unresolved D. The TCR originated in an adult with an advanced solid tumor such as melanoma, head and neck, liver or kidney cancer. Sequences were derived from CD4+ or CD8+ T cells sorted from blood, sampled in a trial of the OX40 agonist ivuxolimab. The CDR3 sequence: CASSYKEITDTQYF. The CDR3 nucleotides are TGTGCCAGCAGTTACAAGGAGATTACAGATACGCAGTATTTT.